The sequence of this T cell receptor beta chain was determined in a study of blood T cell repertoires in COVID-19. Some clones are missing from TCRdb's copy, which holds only in-frame ones; the method was immunoSEQ multiplex PCR. The table shows around 170,000 clones, with approximately 79% occurring only once. This clone has more than one count but fewer than ten. Looked up from germline, CDR1 is WNHNN and CDR2 is SYGVQD (reference sequence). The CDR3 extends over 16 amino acids. V lost 5 bases to trimming and J lost 6 bases, with 20 bases between them. The origin of this receptor is a woman older than 75 with acute or convalescent COVID-19. The chain joins TRBV10-1 to TRBJ2-1; TRBD2 is a possible D gene (6 bases). Sequencing used peripheral blood. The CDR3 bases are TGCGCCAGCAGTAGTCGTGAGAGACTAGTAGTCAATGAGCAGTTCTTC. As protein: CASSSRERLVVNEQFF.